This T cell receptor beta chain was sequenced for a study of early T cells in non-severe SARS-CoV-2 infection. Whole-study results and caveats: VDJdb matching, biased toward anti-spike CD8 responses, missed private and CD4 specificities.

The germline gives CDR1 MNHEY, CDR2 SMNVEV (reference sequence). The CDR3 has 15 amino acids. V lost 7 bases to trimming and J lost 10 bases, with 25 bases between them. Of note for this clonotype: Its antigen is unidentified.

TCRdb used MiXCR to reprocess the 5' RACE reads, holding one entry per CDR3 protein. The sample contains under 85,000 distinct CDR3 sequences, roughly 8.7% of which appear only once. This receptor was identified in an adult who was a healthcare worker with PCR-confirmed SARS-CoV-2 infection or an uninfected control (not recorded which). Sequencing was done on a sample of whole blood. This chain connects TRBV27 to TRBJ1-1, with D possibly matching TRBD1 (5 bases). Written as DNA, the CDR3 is TGTGCCAGCACCTCCTCCCGGGGCGGATTTAGGGGAGCTTTCTTT. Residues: CASTSSRGGFRGAFF.